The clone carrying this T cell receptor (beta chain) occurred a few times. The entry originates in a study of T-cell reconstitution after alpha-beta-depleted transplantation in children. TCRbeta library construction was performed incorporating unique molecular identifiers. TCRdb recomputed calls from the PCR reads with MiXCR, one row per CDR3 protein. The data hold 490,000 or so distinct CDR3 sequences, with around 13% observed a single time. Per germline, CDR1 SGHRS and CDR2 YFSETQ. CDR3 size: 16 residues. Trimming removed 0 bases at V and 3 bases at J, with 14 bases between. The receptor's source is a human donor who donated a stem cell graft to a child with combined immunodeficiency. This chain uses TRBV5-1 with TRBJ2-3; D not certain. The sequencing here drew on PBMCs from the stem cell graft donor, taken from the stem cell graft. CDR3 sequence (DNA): TGCGCCAGCAGCTTGGTCTTGCAGGAACGGACAGATACGCAGTATTTT. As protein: CASSLVLQERTDTQYF.